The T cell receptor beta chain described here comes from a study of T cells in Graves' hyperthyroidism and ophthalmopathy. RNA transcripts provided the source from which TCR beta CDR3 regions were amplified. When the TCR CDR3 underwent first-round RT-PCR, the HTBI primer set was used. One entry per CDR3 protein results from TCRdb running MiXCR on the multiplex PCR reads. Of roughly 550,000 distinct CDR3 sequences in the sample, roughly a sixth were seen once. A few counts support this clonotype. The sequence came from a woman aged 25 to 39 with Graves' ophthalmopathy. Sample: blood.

This chain's CDR3 is CTTTGGLENTEAFF. CDR3 sequence (DNA): TGCACAACCACAGGGGGGCTGGAGAACACTGAAGCTTTCTTT. The chain recombines TRBV29-1 with TRBJ1-1; 8 bases are a match to TRBD1. The CDR3 consists of 14 residues. Germline V lookup: CDR1 SQVTM, CDR2 ANQGSEA.